These 8 T cell receptor beta chains originate from one sample sequenced in a study of blood T cells in healthy people across ages. A second about 6 to 12 cycle PCR used barcoded and J-beta primers. TCRdb re-derived calls from the 5' RACE reads in MiXCR, one entry per CDR3 protein. The sample holds approximately 1,000,000 distinct CDR3 sequences, 35% to 50% seen once. The sample taken for sequencing was blood. The source of these receptors is a woman in her sixties in good health.

This sequence joins TRBV20-1 and TRBJ2-2, with D maybe TRBD2 (5 bases). CDR1 DFQATT and CDR2 SNEGSKA come from the germline V gene (reference sequence). The CDR3 has 14 residues. Trimming pared 6 bases from V and 4 bases from J, leaving 15 bases between. CDR3 loop: CSAPYGIATGELFF. The CDR3 DNA follows: TGCAGTGCCCCGTACGGGATCGCCACCGGGGAGCTGTTTTTT.

The chain has TRBV2 and TRBJ2-3, with 11 bases fitting TRBD2. The CDR3 totals 17 residues. V shed 3 bases and J 4 bases; nucleotides not matched to a gene: 9. Germline loops: CDR1 SNHLY, CDR2 FYNNEI. The DNA for the CDR3 is TGTGCCAGCAGTGATGCCGCAACTAGCGGGAGCTCAGATACGCAGTATTTT. Translation gives CASSDAATSGSSDTQYF.

The genes are TRBV4-1 and TRBJ2-3, with 9 bases fitting TRBD2. The CDR3 totals 15 residues. J lost 3 bases, V lost 4 bases, and 5 bases had no gene match. Germline V gives CDR1 MGHRA, CDR2 YSYEKL. CDR3: CASSPQAGGTDTQYF. The CDR3, as DNA: TGCGCCAGCAGCCCCCAAGCGGGAGGAACAGATACGCAGTATTTT.

This clonotype was observed a few times. V is TRBV7-8 and J is TRBJ2-7, with a tentative D call TRBD1 (6 bases). V was clipped by 5 bases and J by 2 bases, with 13 bases between them. The CDR3 loop spans 14 amino acids. Germline V lookup: CDR1 SGHVS, CDR2 FQNEAQ. CDR3 sequence (DNA): TGTGCCAGCAGCCCTACAGGGCCTACCTACGAGCAGTACTTC. The encoded protein is CASSPTGPTYEQYF.

The DNA for the CDR3 is TGTGCCAGCAGCCAAGGACGAGCGAACACAGATACGCAGTATTTT. Amino acids: CASSQGRANTDTQYF. This sequence joins TRBV3-1 and TRBJ2-3; D is unclear. This CDR3 has 15 amino acids. In germline, CDR1 is LGHDT, CDR2 YNNKEL (reference sequence). Trimming removed 1 base from V and 2 bases from J, with 10 bases in between.

CDR3 loop: CASSEGYAGVYNEQFF. In nucleotides, the CDR3 is TGTGCCAGCAGTGAGGGATACGCGGGAGTCTACAATGAGCAGTTCTTC. The chain links TRBV6-1 to TRBJ2-1; 7 nucleotides agree with TRBD2. CDR1 is MNHNS, CDR2 SASEGT, per germline. The junction had 8 bases not matched to a gene; V was cut back by 3 bases and J by 3 bases. This CDR3 comprises 16 residues.

This clonotype was observed a few times. This chain joins TRBV6-1 and TRBJ1-6; no firm D call. Germline lookup yields CDR1 MNHNS and CDR2 SASEGT. This CDR3 comprises 17 residues. V shed 7 bases and J shed 0 bases, with 16 bases lying between them. In DNA, the CDR3 is TGTGCCAGCACCCATCGAGGGAGAAGCTCCTATAATTCACCCCTCCACTTT. It translates to CASTHRGRSSYNSPLHF.

The chain is built from TRBV10-3 and TRBJ2-7; D not resolved. V was clipped by 10 bases and J by 3 bases, with 16 bases between them. Germline V gene data show CDR1 as ENHRY and CDR2 as SYGVKD. This CDR3 comprises 13 residues. The CDR3 sequence is CATGVERNYEQYF. The CDR3 DNA follows: TGTGCCACTGGAGTAGAGAGGAACTACGAGCAGTACTTC.